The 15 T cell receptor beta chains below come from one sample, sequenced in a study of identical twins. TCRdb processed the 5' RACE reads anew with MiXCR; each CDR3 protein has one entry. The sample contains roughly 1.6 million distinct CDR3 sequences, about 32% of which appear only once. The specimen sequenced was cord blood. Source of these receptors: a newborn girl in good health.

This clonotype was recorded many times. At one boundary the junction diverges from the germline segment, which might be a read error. The CDR3 DNA reads TGTGCCAGCAGTGTGGGAGCGCGGGGCTTCACCTTC. Protein product: CASSVGARGFTF. The V gene is TRBV2, the J gene TRBJ1-2; D might be TRBD1 (5 bases). In germline, CDR1 is SNHLY, CDR2 FYNNEI. The CDR3 contains 12 residues.

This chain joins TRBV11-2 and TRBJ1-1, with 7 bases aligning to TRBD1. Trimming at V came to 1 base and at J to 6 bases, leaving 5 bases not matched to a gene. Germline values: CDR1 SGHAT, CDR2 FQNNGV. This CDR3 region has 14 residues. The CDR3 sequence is CASSLGDRVAEAFF. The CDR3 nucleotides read TGTGCCAGCAGCTTAGGAGACAGGGTGGCTGAAGCTTTCTTT.

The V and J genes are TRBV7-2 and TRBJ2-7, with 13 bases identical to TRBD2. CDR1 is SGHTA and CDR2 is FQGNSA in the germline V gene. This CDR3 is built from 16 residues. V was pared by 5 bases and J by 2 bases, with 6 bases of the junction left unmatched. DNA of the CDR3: TGTGCCAGCAGCACGCTACTAGCGGGAGGGCCCTACGAGCAGTACTTC. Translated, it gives CASSTLLAGGPYEQYF.

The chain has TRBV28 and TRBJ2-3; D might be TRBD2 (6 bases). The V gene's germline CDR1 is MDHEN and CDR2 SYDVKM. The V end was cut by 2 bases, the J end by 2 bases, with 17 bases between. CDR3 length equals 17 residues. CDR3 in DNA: TGTGCCAGCAGTTTACGGTACCAGCGGGTGATCACAGATACGCAGTATTTT. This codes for CASSLRYQRVITDTQYF.

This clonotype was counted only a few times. The CDR3 loop reads CSVARTSASYEQYF. The CDR3 DNA reads as TGCAGCGTTGCTAGGACTTCCGCGTCCTACGAGCAGTACTTC. The chain employs TRBV29-1 and TRBJ2-7; weak D call: TRBD2 (5 bases). V shed 4 bases and J shed 1 base, with 14 bases lying between them. From germline, CDR1 is SQVTM and CDR2 ANQGSEA. This CDR3 is 14 amino acids long.

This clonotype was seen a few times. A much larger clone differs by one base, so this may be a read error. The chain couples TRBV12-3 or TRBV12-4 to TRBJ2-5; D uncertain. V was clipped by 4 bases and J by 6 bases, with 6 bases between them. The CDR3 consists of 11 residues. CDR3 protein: CASSWGKTQYF. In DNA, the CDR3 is TGTGCCAGCAGTTGGGGAAAGACCCAGTACTTC.

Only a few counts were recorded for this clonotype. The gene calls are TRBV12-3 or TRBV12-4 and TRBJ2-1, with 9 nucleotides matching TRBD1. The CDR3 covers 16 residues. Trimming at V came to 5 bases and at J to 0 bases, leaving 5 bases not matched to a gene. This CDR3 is CASSPPGQGSYNEQFF. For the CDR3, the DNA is TGTGCCAGCAGTCCCCCGGGACAGGGCTCCTACAATGAGCAGTTCTTC.

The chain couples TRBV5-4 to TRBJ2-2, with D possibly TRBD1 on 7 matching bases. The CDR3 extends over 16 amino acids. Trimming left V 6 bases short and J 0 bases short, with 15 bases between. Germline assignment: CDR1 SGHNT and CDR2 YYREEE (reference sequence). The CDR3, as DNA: TGTGCCAGCACCGGAGGGACAGAGGCGAACACCGGGGAGCTGTTTTTT. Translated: CASTGGTEANTGELFF.

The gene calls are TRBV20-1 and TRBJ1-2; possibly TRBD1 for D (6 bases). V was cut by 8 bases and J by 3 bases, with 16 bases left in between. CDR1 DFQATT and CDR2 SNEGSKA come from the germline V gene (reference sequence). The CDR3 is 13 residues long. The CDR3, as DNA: TGCAGTTCCGGAGGGGGGTCGTACTATGGCTACACCTTC. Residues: CSSGGGSYYGYTF.

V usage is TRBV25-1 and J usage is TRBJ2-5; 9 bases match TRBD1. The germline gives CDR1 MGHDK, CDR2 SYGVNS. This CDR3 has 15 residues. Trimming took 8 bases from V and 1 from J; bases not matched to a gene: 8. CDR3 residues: CASCPLGQGQETQYF. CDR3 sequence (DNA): TGTGCCAGCTGCCCATTGGGACAGGGCCAAGAGACCCAGTACTTC.

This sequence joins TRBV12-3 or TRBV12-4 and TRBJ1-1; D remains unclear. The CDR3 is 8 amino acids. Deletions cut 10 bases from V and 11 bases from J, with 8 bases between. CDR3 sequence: CATSRAFF. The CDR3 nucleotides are TGTGCCACCTCCAGGGCTTTCTTT.

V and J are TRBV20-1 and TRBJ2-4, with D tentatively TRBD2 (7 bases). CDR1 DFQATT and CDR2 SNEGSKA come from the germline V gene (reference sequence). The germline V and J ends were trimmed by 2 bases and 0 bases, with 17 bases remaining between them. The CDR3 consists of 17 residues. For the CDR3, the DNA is TGCAGTGCTAGAAAAGTGGGGGGGCGACTAGCCAAAAACATTCAGTACTTC. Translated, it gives CSARKVGGRLAKNIQYF.

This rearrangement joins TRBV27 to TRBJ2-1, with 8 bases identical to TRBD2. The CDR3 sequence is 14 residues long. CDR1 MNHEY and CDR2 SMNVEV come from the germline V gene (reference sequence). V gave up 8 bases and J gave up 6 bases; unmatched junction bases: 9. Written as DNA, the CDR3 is TGTGCCAGCGCAAGAGCGGGAGCCCGCAATGAGCAGTTCTTC. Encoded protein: CASARAGARNEQFF.

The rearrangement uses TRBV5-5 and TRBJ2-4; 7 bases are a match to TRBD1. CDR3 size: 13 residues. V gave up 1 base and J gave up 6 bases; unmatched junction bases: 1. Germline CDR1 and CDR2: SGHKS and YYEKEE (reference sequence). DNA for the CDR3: TGTGCCAGCAGCTTGACAGGGGTAAACATTCAGTACTTC. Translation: CASSLTGVNIQYF.

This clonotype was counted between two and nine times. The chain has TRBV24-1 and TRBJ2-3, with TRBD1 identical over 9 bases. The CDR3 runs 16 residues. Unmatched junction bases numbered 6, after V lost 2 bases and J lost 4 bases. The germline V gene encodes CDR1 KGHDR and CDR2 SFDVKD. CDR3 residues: CATSDSHRGRADTQYF. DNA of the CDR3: TGTGCCACCAGTGATTCCCACAGGGGGCGCGCAGATACGCAGTATTTT.